The clone carrying this T cell receptor (beta chain) was seen only once. The data were obtained in a study of blood T cell repertoires in COVID-19. About the study: Samples taken during acute and convalescent COVID-19 were collected in the United States, Italy and Spain.

Per the authors' pipeline: Scientists estimated how many nucleated cells there were by amplifying reference gene primers. Sequencing was performed with immunoSEQ multiplex PCR; in TCRdb, only in-frame clones are kept and a portion is missing. V, J and clone size were drawn from that table, and D and trimming were deduced from the DNA. The profile shows fewer than 350,000 clones, around 90% of them singletons. The ends lost 5 bases at V and 5 bases at J; junction bases unmatched: 6. This CDR3 has 14 amino acids. Germline V gene data show CDR1 as MNHEY and CDR2 as SVGAGI. Participant ages covered about 18 to 90 years across 24 US areas. Cohort placement rested on clinical history that participants reported themselves.

Source material: PBMCs or T cells enriched from blood (not recorded which). The V gene is TRBV6-5, the J gene TRBJ2-3; 8 bases fit TRBD2. The source is a woman in her forties with acute COVID-19. The CDR3 protein is CASSRLAIRDTQYF. The CDR3, as DNA: TGTGCCAGCAGTCGACTAGCGATCCGAGATACGCAGTATTTT.